A few counts support the clone carrying this T cell receptor (beta chain). Its specificity is not known. The entry originates in a study of T cells after yellow fever vaccination. Trimming removed 6 bases from V and 3 bases from J, with 9 bases in between. The CDR3 is 12 amino acids. CDR1 and CDR2 (germline): SGHDT, YYEEEE. Study-level findings and limits: Boosting was followed by the reappearance of most primary-vaccination clones (about 96% CD4, about 90% CD8). Abundant clonotypes from the bulk population could get into FACS-sorted repertoires as contaminants. Clonotypes found in both CD4 and CD8 compartments made up a small share.

5'RACE template switching added a universal primer site and UMIs to TCR cDNA. TCRdb fed the 5' RACE reads into MiXCR, producing one record per CDR3 protein. The data show around 300,000 distinct CDR3 sequences, about 4% seen once. The chain combines TRBV5-6 with TRBJ1-1; D might be TRBD1 (5 bases). The source is a man between 18 and 29 years old who received the YFV17D yellow fever vaccine. The starting material was PBMCs, obtained 5 days after the yellow fever booster vaccination. The CDR3 protein is CASNRQDTEAFF. CDR3 bases: TGTGCCAGCAACAGGCAGGACACTGAAGCTTTCTTT.